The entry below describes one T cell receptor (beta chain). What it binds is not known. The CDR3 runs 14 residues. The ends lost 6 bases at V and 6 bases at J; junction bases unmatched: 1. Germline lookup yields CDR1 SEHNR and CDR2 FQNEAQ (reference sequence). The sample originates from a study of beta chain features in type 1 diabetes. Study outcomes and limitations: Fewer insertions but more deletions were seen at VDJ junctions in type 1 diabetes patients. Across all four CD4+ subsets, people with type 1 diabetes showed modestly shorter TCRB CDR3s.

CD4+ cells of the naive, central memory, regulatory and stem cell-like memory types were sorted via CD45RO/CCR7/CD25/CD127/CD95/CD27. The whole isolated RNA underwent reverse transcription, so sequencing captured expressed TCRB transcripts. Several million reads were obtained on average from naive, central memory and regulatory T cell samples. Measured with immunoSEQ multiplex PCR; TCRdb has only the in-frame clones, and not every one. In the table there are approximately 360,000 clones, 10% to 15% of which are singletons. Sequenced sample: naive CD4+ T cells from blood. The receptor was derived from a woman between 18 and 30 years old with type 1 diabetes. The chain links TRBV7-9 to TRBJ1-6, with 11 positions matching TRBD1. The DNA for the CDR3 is TGTGCCAGCAGGGGGACAGGGGGTAATTCACCCCTCCACTTT. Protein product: CASRGTGGNSPLHF. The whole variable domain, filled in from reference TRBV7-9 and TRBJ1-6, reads DTGVSQNPRHKITKRGQNVTFRCDPISEHNRLYWYRQTLGQGPEFLTYFQNEAQLEKSRLLSDRFSAERPKGSFSTLEIQRTEQGDSAMYLCASRGTGGNSPLHFGNGTRLTVT.